This passage covers 27 T cell receptor beta chains from one sample sequenced in a study of response to subunit inactivated influenza vaccine. TCRdb reanalysed the RT-PCR reads using MiXCR and keeps one entry per CDR3 protein. The table lists approximately 170,000 distinct CDR3 sequences, 14% of them singletons. Sequenced material: CD8+ T cells sorted from PBMCs, taken 5 to 6 days after vaccination. These receptor sequences come from a man in his forties or fifties who received an inactivated influenza vaccine.

This clonotype has more than one count but fewer than ten. The rearrangement links TRBV4-1 to TRBJ2-7, with TRBD2 matching 8 bases. Germline V gene data show CDR1 as MGHRA and CDR2 as YSYEKL. This CDR3 has 14 amino acids. Trimming cost V 2 bases and J 3 bases; bases outside gene matches: 3. The CDR3 sequence is CASSQMTSDYEQYF. CDR3 DNA sequence: TGCGCCAGCAGCCAAATGACTAGCGACTACGAGCAGTACTTC.

This clonotype was observed a few times. The rearrangement uses TRBV20-1 and TRBJ1-5; 8 bases are shared with TRBD1. Germline assignment: CDR1 DFQATT and CDR2 SNEGSKA (reference sequence). The V and J ends lost 3 bases and 4 bases, in that order; junction bases with no gene match: 8. The CDR3 runs 15 residues. The DNA of the CDR3 is TGCAGTGCTAGGGGGGGGACAGGTGATAATCAGCCCCAGCATTTT. Protein sequence: CSARGGTGDNQPQHF.

This sequence joins TRBV6-5 and TRBJ2-7; TRBD1 aligns across 9 bases. J lost 3 bases, V lost 4 bases, and 7 bases had no gene match. The CDR3 spans 15 residues. In germline, CDR1 is MNHEY, CDR2 SVGAGI. The DNA for the CDR3 is TGTGCCAGCAGTTCGAGACAGGGGGATCGCTACGAGCAGTACTTC. It translates to CASSSRQGDRYEQYF.

This clonotype was detected only a few times. The chain recombines TRBV9 with TRBJ2-2; 10 bases match TRBD2. Germline V gives CDR1 SGDLS, CDR2 YYNGEE. Germline trimming cut 2 bases from V and 5 bases from J; bases unmatched to any gene: 12. This CDR3 comprises 18 residues. As DNA, the CDR3 is TGTGCCAGCAGCGTTCCAGCGGGAGGGCCGGGTTGGACCGGGGAGCTGTTTTTT. Protein product: CASSVPAGGPGWTGELFF.

This rearrangement joins TRBV5-1 to TRBJ2-7; TRBD1 might be the D (5 bases). Germline lookup yields CDR1 SGHRS and CDR2 YFSETQ. V was clipped by 0 bases and J by 6 bases, with 10 bases between them. The CDR3 contains 13 residues. CDR3 in DNA: TGCGCCAGCAGCTTGGTTCAGGGAAGCGAGCAGTACTTC. It translates to CASSLVQGSEQYF.

This clonotype turned up a few times. This sequence joins TRBV13 and TRBJ2-5; 12 bases match TRBD1. CDR1 and CDR2 (germline): PRHDT, FYEKMQ (reference sequence). The V segment lost 8 bases and the J segment 1 base; nucleotides outside the gene matches: 8. This CDR3 spans 16 amino acids. The CDR3 region has the DNA TGTGCCAGCGGCTACCGGGACAGGGGGCTCCAAGAGACCCAGTACTTC. Amino acids: CASGYRDRGLQETQYF.

This chain links TRBV10-2 with TRBJ2-1; D is perhaps TRBD1 (5 bases). CDR1 is WSHSY and CDR2 is SAAADI in the germline V gene. CDR3 size: 15 residues. Deletions cut 3 bases from V and 2 bases from J, with 11 bases between. CDR3: CASSDPGSTYNEQFF. CDR3 nucleotide sequence: TGCGCCAGCAGTGATCCAGGGTCTACCTACAATGAGCAGTTCTTC.

This clonotype was seen more than once but under ten times. The genes are TRBV11-2 and TRBJ2-7, with D unresolved. Germline CDR1 SGHAT, CDR2 FQNNGV. This CDR3 is built from 14 residues. V was cut by 2 bases and J by 1 base, with 9 bases left in between. The CDR3 reads CASSLFSGSYEQYF. The CDR3 DNA is TGTGCCAGCAGCTTATTTTCAGGTTCCTACGAGCAGTACTTC. The complete variable domain, with remaining parts taken from reference TRBV11-2 and TRBJ2-7, reads EAGVAQSPRYKIIEKRQSVAFWCNPISGHATLYWYQQILGQGPKLLIQFQNNGVVDDSQLPKDRFSAERLKGVDSTLKIQPAKLEDSAVYLCASSLFSGSYEQYFGPGTRLTVT.

The CDR3 region is CASTFSGGADTQYF. The CDR3, as DNA: TGTGCCAGCACCTTTAGCGGGGGGGCGGATACGCAGTATTTT. This sequence joins TRBV27 and TRBJ2-3, with TRBD2 identical over 11 bases. CDR1 and CDR2 from the germline V gene are MNHEY and SMNVEV (reference sequence). V lost 7 bases and J lost 6; bases outside the gene matches: 6. This CDR3 has 14 amino acids.

This clonotype was seen ten or more times. The chain is built from TRBV7-9 and TRBJ2-2; no reliable D call. The germline gives CDR1 SEHNR, CDR2 FQNEAQ (reference sequence). The CDR3 covers 13 residues. V was trimmed by 10 bases and J by 4 bases, leaving 13 bases between them. DNA of the CDR3: TGTGCCACTCAAAGCCTAGTCACCGGGGAGCTGTTTTTT. Translating gives CATQSLVTGELFF.

The V gene is TRBV4-3, the J gene TRBJ2-7; D perhaps matches TRBD1 (6 bases). Germline V gene sequence: CDR1 LGHNA, CDR2 YSLEER. This CDR3 contains 14 residues. Trimming cost V 1 base and J 0 bases, with 7 bases left between them. The CDR3 nucleotides read TGCGCCAGCAGCCAAGGGACAGCCTCCTACGAGCAGTACTTC. It specifies CASSQGTASYEQYF.

This clonotype was counted a few times. The rearrangement uses TRBV7-9 and TRBJ1-1, with 8 bases matching TRBD1. Unmatched junction bases numbered 10, after V lost 5 bases and J lost 5 bases. CDR3 length: 15 residues. Germline V gene sequence: CDR1 SEHNR, CDR2 FQNEAQ (reference sequence). The CDR3 reads CASSPSQGVNTEAFF. The CDR3 DNA reads TGTGCCAGCAGCCCGTCACAGGGGGTTAATACTGAAGCTTTCTTT.

This clonotype was observed a few times. V is TRBV7-9 and J is TRBJ2-1; D gene uncertain. V lost 6 bases and J lost 4, with 7 bases in between. This CDR3 is 12 amino acids long. CDR1 and CDR2 from the germline V gene are SEHNR and FQNEAQ (reference sequence). The CDR3 reads CASRRIYNEQFF. CDR3 coding DNA: TGTGCCAGCAGAAGAATATACAATGAGCAGTTCTTC. Combining the CDR3 with reference TRBV7-9 and TRBJ2-1 gives the whole variable domain DTGVSQNPRHKITKRGQNVTFRCDPISEHNRLYWYRQTLGQGPEFLTYFQNEAQLEKSRLLSDRFSAERPKGSFSTLEIQRTEQGDSAMYLCASRRIYNEQFFGPGTRLTVL.

This clonotype has a handful of counts. J is TRBJ1-1 and V is TRBV7-9, with D unclear. CDR1 and CDR2 from the germline V gene are SEHNR and FQNEAQ (reference sequence). V was shortened by 3 bases and J by 2 bases, with 10 bases between the two germline ends. This CDR3 spans 14 amino acids. The CDR3 loop is CASSLVYSNTEAFF. CDR3 DNA sequence: TGTGCCAGCAGCTTGGTTTACAGTAACACTGAAGCTTTCTTT.

This clonotype is labeled as medium-sized. The CDR3 bases are TGTGCCACCCAGGGAGCGGGAAGAGTGGTGGGAGATACGCAGTATTTT. This encodes CATQGAGRVVGDTQYF. The chain combines TRBV7-9 with TRBJ2-3, with 7 bases identical to TRBD2. V trimming: 10 bases; J trimming: 5 bases; junction bases outside the gene matches: 18. CDR1 is SEHNR and CDR2 is FQNEAQ in the germline V gene (reference sequence). This CDR3 contains 16 residues.

This clonotype has a handful of counts. This chain uses TRBV15 with TRBJ1-3; tentatively, D is TRBD1 (5 bases). The germline V gene has CDR1 LNHNV and CDR2 YYDKDF (reference sequence). This CDR3 spans 18 amino acids. The V and J ends lost 4 bases and 0 bases respectively, with 19 bases between them. The DNA for the CDR3 is TGTGCCACCAGCAACAGCCGTAAGCCCGGGGGCTCTGGAAACACCATATATTTT. Its translation is CATSNSRKPGGSGNTIYF.

The rearrangement links TRBV5-6 to TRBJ1-1; D is ambiguous. The CDR3 contains 15 residues. Germline-derived CDR1 and CDR2 are SGHDT and YYEEEE. The ends were cut back, 5 bases at V and 1 base at J, with 15 bases in the middle. The CDR3 reads CASSSNGYRNTEAFF. The CDR3 DNA reads TGTGCCAGCAGTTCAAACGGGTACCGGAACACTGAAGCTTTCTTT.

With regard to this clonotype: It is likely a read error, because the conserved phenylalanine at the end of the CDR3 is missing. The chain links TRBV4-1 to TRBJ2-1; D gene uncertain. V was shortened by 8 bases and J by 0 bases, with 11 bases between the two germline ends. This CDR3 is built from 14 residues. The germline V gene has CDR1 MGHRA and CDR2 YSYEKL. CDR3: CASSPTGSYNEQFL. The CDR3, as DNA: TGCGCCAGCTCCCCGACGGGCTCCTACAATGAGCAGTTCCTC.

This clonotype was counted ten times or more. The chain has TRBV7-9 and TRBJ1-1; 7 nucleotides agree with TRBD1. The CDR3 is 15 amino acids. The germline CDR1 and CDR2 sequences are SEHNR and FQNEAQ (reference sequence). Trimming cost V 5 bases and J 1 base; bases outside gene matches: 7. The CDR3 region has the DNA TGTGCCAGCAGCCCAACGACAGGGCAGAACACTGAAGCTTTCTTT. It is translated as CASSPTTGQNTEAFF. Complete variable domain (other parts from reference TRBV7-9 and TRBJ1-1): DTGVSQNPRHKITKRGQNVTFRCDPISEHNRLYWYRQTLGQGPEFLTYFQNEAQLEKSRLLSDRFSAERPKGSFSTLEIQRTEQGDSAMYLCASSPTTGQNTEAFFGQGTRLTVV.

Regarding this clonotype: At one end the junction does not follow the germline gene, possibly because of a read error. This CDR3 is CASSHSGTGGPYDQYF. In DNA form, the CDR3 reads TGTGCCAGCAGCCACTCCGGGACAGGGGGTCCATACGATCAGTACTTC. The chain recombines TRBV5-6 with TRBJ2-7, with 11 bases matching TRBD1. This CDR3 is 16 amino acids long. CDR1 SGHDT and CDR2 YYEEEE come from the germline V gene.

This rearrangement joins TRBV6-5 to TRBJ1-1; 9 bases are shared with TRBD1. Trimming cost V 4 bases and J 5 bases; bases outside gene matches: 2. CDR3 length equals 13 residues. Germline V lookup: CDR1 MNHEY, CDR2 SVGAGI. The CDR3 DNA reads TGTGCCAGCAGTTTGGGGACAGGGACTGAAGCTTTCTTT. This codes for CASSLGTGTEAFF.

V usage is TRBV27 and J usage is TRBJ1-1; D gene uncertain. CDR1 MNHEY and CDR2 SMNVEV come from the germline V gene (reference sequence). The CDR3 contains 13 residues. Trimming cost V 6 bases and J 4 bases, with 12 bases left between them. DNA of the CDR3: TGTGCCAGCAGCCTGGAGTGGAGCACTGAAGCTTTCTTT. Translation: CASSLEWSTEAFF.

This chain uses TRBV11-1 with TRBJ2-2; 7 nucleotides agree with TRBD1. Germline V gene lookup returns CDR1 SGHAT and CDR2 FQDESV (reference sequence). The CDR3 spans 15 residues. V lost 5 bases, J lost 3 bases, and 6 bases stayed unmatched. CDR3 amino acids: CASSTLGQHTGELFF. CDR3 sequence (DNA): TGTGCCAGCAGCACTCTGGGACAGCACACCGGGGAGCTGTTTTTT.

The genes are TRBV19 and TRBJ2-1; TRBD2 aligns across 8 bases. The germline V gene encodes CDR1 LNHDA and CDR2 SQIVND (reference sequence). V shed 7 bases and J 4 bases; nucleotides not matched to a gene: 9. This CDR3 is built from 15 residues. CDR3 residues: CASTPGLGSYNEQFF. CDR3 coding DNA: TGTGCCAGTACTCCGGGACTAGGATCTTACAATGAGCAGTTCTTC.

V usage is TRBV24-1 and J usage is TRBJ2-7, with D uncertain. The V gene lost 4 bases and the J gene lost 4 bases, with 19 bases spanning the gap. This CDR3 contains 16 residues. Per the germline V gene, CDR1 is KGHDR and CDR2 is SFDVKD. This chain's CDR3 is CATSDHSRTARYEQYF. In nucleotides, the CDR3 is TGTGCCACCAGTGACCACTCCCGCACGGCTAGATACGAGCAGTACTTC.

The chain joins TRBV5-8 to TRBJ2-5; D unresolved. CDR3 length: 14 amino acids. CDR1 and CDR2 (germline): SGHTS, YDEGEE. Trimming took off 0 bases at V and 1 base at J, with 7 bases between the two ends. The CDR3 is CASSLGNFQETQYF. DNA for the CDR3: TGTGCCAGCAGCTTGGGAAACTTCCAAGAGACCCAGTACTTC.

V usage is TRBV6-5 and J usage is TRBJ1-5; D is ambiguous. The CDR3 extends over 14 amino acids. V was trimmed by 0 bases and J by 1 base, leaving 4 bases between them. CDR1 is MNHEY, CDR2 SVGAGI, per germline. The CDR3 nucleotides are TGTGCCAGCAGTTACTCGGGGAGCAATCAGCCCCAGCATTTT. Amino acid sequence: CASSYSGSNQPQHF.